One and the same sample provided the 25 T cell receptor beta chains below, sequenced in a study of T cell changes during pregnancy in multiple sclerosis. The table came from immunoSEQ multiplex PCR; TCRdb's copy has only in-frame clones and leaves some out. The sample records 70,000 to 95,000 clones, approximately 92% being singletons. Sequenced material: peripheral blood, taken in the first trimester of pregnancy. These receptors all stem from a female donor with multiple sclerosis, enrolled in a pregnancy study.

This rearrangement joins TRBV27 to TRBJ2-2; 10 bases map to TRBD1. The V and J ends lost 4 bases and 5 bases, in that order; junction bases with no gene match: 7. CDR3 length equals 16 residues. The germline V gene encodes CDR1 MNHEY and CDR2 SMNVEV (reference sequence). CDR3 sequence reads: CASSWGQGRGTGELFF. DNA for the CDR3: TGTGCCAGCAGTTGGGGACAGGGGCGCGGTACCGGGGAGCTGTTTTTT.

The gene calls are TRBV5-1 and TRBJ1-6; D might be TRBD1 (5 bases). V was cut by 0 bases and J by 8 bases, with 12 bases left in between. Per germline, CDR1 SGHRS and CDR2 YFSETQ. CDR3 length: 15 amino acids. CDR3 region: CASSLEGIGDSPLHF. The CDR3 DNA sequence: TGCGCCAGCAGCTTGGAGGGGATTGGGGATTCACCCCTCCACTTT.

The chain links TRBV27 to TRBJ2-1, with TRBD1 matching 9 bases. Germline V gene lookup returns CDR1 MNHEY and CDR2 SMNVEV (reference sequence). This CDR3 has 16 residues. The V segment lost 2 bases and the J segment 7 bases; nucleotides outside the gene matches: 9. The CDR3 DNA is TGTGCCAGCAGTTTACCTACCGGGACAGGGCCTAATGAGCAGTTCTTC. This encodes CASSLPTGTGPNEQFF.

This chain links TRBV25-1 with TRBJ1-4, with 7 bases matching TRBD1. Trimming cost V 7 bases and J 12 bases; bases outside gene matches: 23. The CDR3 has 17 residues. In germline, CDR1 is MGHDK, CDR2 SYGVNS. CDR3 sequence reads: CASTPGRRQGGNIELFF. CDR3 nucleotide sequence: TGTGCCAGCACCCCCGGCCGGAGACAGGGCGGGAATATCGAACTGTTTTTT.

J is TRBJ2-3 and V is TRBV7-9, with D maybe TRBD1 (6 bases). V was shortened by 7 bases and J by 6 bases, with 17 bases between the two germline ends. The CDR3 extends over 14 amino acids. The germline gives CDR1 SEHNR, CDR2 FQNEAQ (reference sequence). The CDR3 DNA follows: TGTGCCAGCATTCCAGGGGCCGTCTCGGATACGCAGTATTTT. Its translation: CASIPGAVSDTQYF.

The CDR3, as DNA: TGCAGCGTTGCCGTGGGACAGGGGGCAAACGGAGCTTTCTTT. It codes for CSVAVGQGANGAFF. V usage is TRBV29-1 and J usage is TRBJ1-1, with 12 bases identical to TRBD1. Germline V gives CDR1 SQVTM, CDR2 ANQGSEA. This CDR3 spans 14 amino acids. V lost 4 bases, J lost 10 bases, and 10 bases stayed unmatched.

The gene calls are TRBV5-8 and TRBJ2-5, with 7 positions matching TRBD2. The CDR3 extends over 13 amino acids. The germline gives CDR1 SGHTS, CDR2 YDEGEE. V shed 4 bases, J shed 7 bases, and the junction held 7 bases outside the gene matches. CDR3 bases: TGTGCCAGCAGCCTGACTAGGGAGGGGACCCAGTACTTC. This translates into CASSLTREGTQYF.

V usage is TRBV19 and J usage is TRBJ2-7, with D unresolved. V shed 11 bases and J shed 7 bases, with 18 bases lying between them. The CDR3 sequence is 12 residues long. CDR1 and CDR2 (germline): LNHDA, SQIVND (reference sequence). CDR3: CASAQSVGEQYF. CDR3 nucleotides: TGTGCCTCGGCCCAGAGCGTTGGGGAGCAGTACTTC.

J is TRBJ2-1 and V is TRBV6-4, with D possibly TRBD1 on 5 matching bases. The CDR3 extends over 12 amino acids. Trimming removed 0 bases from V and 9 bases from J, with 6 bases in between. Germline V gene lookup returns CDR1 MRHNA and CDR2 SNTAGT. DNA of the CDR3: TGTGCCAGCAGTGACTCAGGGGCTGAGCAGTTCTTC. Its translation: CASSDSGAEQFF.

V usage is TRBV6-1 and J usage is TRBJ1-1; D is ambiguous. V was cut by 10 bases and J by 1 base, with 16 bases left in between. In germline, CDR1 is MNHNS, CDR2 SASEGT. The CDR3 is made up of 14 amino acids. The CDR3 protein is CAIYPETRNTEAFF. CDR3 nucleotide sequence: TGTGCCATCTACCCGGAGACGCGGAACACTGAAGCTTTCTTT.

V is TRBV6-1 and J is TRBJ2-7; the match to TRBD2 covers 8 bases. Germline V gives CDR1 MNHNS, CDR2 SASEGT. The CDR3 has 15 amino acids. J gave up 2 bases and V 1 base, and 4 bases lay outside the gene matches. CDR3 region: CASSEVLAVAYEQYF. CDR3 DNA: TGTGCCAGCAGTGAAGTACTAGCGGTTGCCTACGAGCAGTACTTC.

This rearrangement joins TRBV9 to TRBJ2-3; no clear D gene. V dropped 3 bases and J dropped 2 bases, with 16 bases sitting between them. This CDR3 has 16 amino acids. Germline V CDR1 and CDR2: SGDLS, YYNGEE. CDR3 in DNA: TGTGCCAGCAGCGGAGGTCGGGTGACCTTCACAGATACGCAGTATTTT. Its protein is CASSGGRVTFTDTQYF.

The rearrangement links TRBV7-9 to TRBJ2-1, with 12 bases aligning to TRBD2. This CDR3 has 17 residues. The V gene's germline CDR1 is SEHNR and CDR2 FQNEAQ (reference sequence). V gave up 2 bases and J gave up 4 bases; unmatched junction bases: 6. This chain's CDR3 is CASSLPLAGGIYNEQFF. The CDR3 DNA sequence: TGTGCCAGCAGCTTACCCCTAGCGGGGGGGATTTACAATGAGCAGTTCTTC. Drawing the rest from reference TRBV7-9 and TRBJ2-1, the complete variable domain is DTGVSQNPRHKITKRGQNVTFRCDPISEHNRLYWYRQTLGQGPEFLTYFQNEAQLEKSRLLSDRFSAERPKGSFSTLEIQRTEQGDSAMYLCASSLPLAGGIYNEQFFGPGTRLTVL.

On this clone itself: The sample contains more than one DNA sequence encoding this CDR3. This chain uses TRBV9 with TRBJ1-1, with D perhaps matching TRBD1 (5 bases). Germline V lookup: CDR1 SGDLS, CDR2 YYNGEE. V lost 2 bases and J 1 base, leaving 6 bases between the germline ends. The CDR3 runs 13 residues. As DNA, the CDR3 is TGTGCCAGCAGCGTTAGGGGGAACACTGAAGCTTTCTTT. Residues: CASSVRGNTEAFF.

The count of this clone is one. The V call is TRBV27, the J call TRBJ1-2; tentative D call: TRBD1 (5 bases). Trimming stripped 8 bases from V and 7 bases from J, with 23 bases between. CDR1 and CDR2 from the germline V gene are MNHEY and SMNVEV (reference sequence). The CDR3 has 15 residues. Here the CDR3 reads CASCSQGGTLCGYTF. The CDR3 DNA sequence: TGTGCCAGCTGTAGTCAGGGTGGCACTCTCTGTGGCTACACCTTC.

Written as DNA, the CDR3 is TGTGCCAGCAGTGAAGGAGGGGGACAGAATAGCAATCAGCCCCAGCATTTT. This codes for CASSEGGGQNSNQPQHF. The rearrangement uses TRBV2 and TRBJ1-5; 7 bases are a match to TRBD1. The V and J ends lost 1 base and 0 bases, in that order; junction bases with no gene match: 6. The CDR3 is 17 residues long. Germline loops: CDR1 SNHLY, CDR2 FYNNEI.

The chain recombines TRBV13 with TRBJ2-7, with unresolved D. V lost 4 bases, J lost 2 bases, and 6 bases lay in between. Germline V CDR1 and CDR2: PRHDT, FYEKMQ (reference sequence). This CDR3 comprises 12 residues. Written as DNA, the CDR3 is TGTGCCAGCAGCTCCCTAGCCTACGAGCAGTACTTC. Translating it yields CASSSLAYEQYF.

The V and J genes are TRBV5-8 and TRBJ1-1; TRBD1 matches at 7 bases. V gave up 5 bases and J gave up 6 bases; unmatched junction bases: 13. This CDR3 has 15 amino acids. Germline V gives CDR1 SGHTS, CDR2 YDEGEE. The CDR3 region is CASSWGRRGSAEAFF. The CDR3 DNA reads TGTGCCAGCAGTTGGGGGCGCAGGGGGTCGGCTGAAGCTTTCTTT.

This chain links TRBV7-2 with TRBJ1-5; D ambiguous. Trimming took 0 bases from V and 1 from J, leaving 7 bases between them. Germline V lookup: CDR1 SGHTA, CDR2 FQGNSA. This CDR3 is 15 amino acids long. CDR3 sequence reads: CASSLARASNQPQHF. As DNA, the CDR3 is TGTGCCAGCAGCTTAGCGAGGGCGAGCAATCAGCCCCAGCATTTT.

The V gene is TRBV6-5, the J gene TRBJ2-5, with 9 bases matching TRBD1. The J call is doubtful: the DNA matches TRBJ2-7 better. The CDR3 is 16 amino acids. Germline values: CDR1 MNHEY, CDR2 SVGAGI. CDR3 protein: CASSFSGGQGSYEQYF. The CDR3 DNA reads as TGTGCCAGCAGTTTCTCCGGGGGACAGGGCTCCTACGAGCAGTACTTC.

The J gene is TRBJ2-2, the V gene TRBV12-5; 9 nucleotides line up with TRBD1. Germline CDR1 is LGHNT and CDR2 is FRNRAP. This CDR3 comprises 16 residues. Trimming took 10 bases from V and 5 from J; bases not matched to a gene: 14. DNA of the CDR3: TGTGCTATGCTGCGGACGGGACAGGGCCTTACCGGGGAGCTGTTTTTT. It translates to CAMLRTGQGLTGELFF.

The chain links TRBV2 to TRBJ1-2; D may be TRBD1 (5 bases). Deletions cut 2 bases from V and 5 bases from J, with 15 bases between. CDR1 and CDR2 (germline): SNHLY, FYNNEI. The CDR3 consists of 15 residues. The CDR3 sequence is CASSENPGRVYGYTF. DNA for the CDR3: TGTGCCAGCAGTGAAAACCCTGGCAGGGTATATGGCTACACCTTC.

The chain couples TRBV27 to TRBJ1-6; 11 bases map to TRBD1. CDR3 length: 20 residues. Germline V gene lookup returns CDR1 MNHEY and CDR2 SMNVEV (reference sequence). The ends lost 6 bases at V and 0 bases at J; junction bases unmatched: 13. CDR3 protein: CASRIGQGAFQSSYNSPLHF. CDR3 bases: TGTGCCAGCAGGATCGGACAGGGGGCTTTCCAAAGCTCCTATAATTCACCCCTCCACTTT.

The rearrangement links TRBV10-3 to TRBJ1-1; TRBD1 matches at 10 bases. This CDR3 has 15 residues. In germline, CDR1 is ENHRY, CDR2 SYGVKD. V trimming: 0 bases; J trimming: 6 bases; junction bases outside the gene matches: 4. CDR3 amino acids: CAISESTGGAAEAFF. The CDR3 nucleotides read TGTGCCATCAGTGAGTCGACAGGGGGCGCGGCTGAAGCTTTCTTT.

The chain uses TRBV13 and TRBJ2-6, with 9 nucleotides matching TRBD1. The CDR3 sequence is 17 residues long. V shed 2 bases and J 2 bases; nucleotides not matched to a gene: 4. CDR1 is PRHDT, CDR2 FYEKMQ, per germline (reference sequence). The DNA of the CDR3 is TGTGCCAGCAGCTTAACAGGGGGCTTACCTGGGGCCAACGTCCTGACTTTC. Translation gives CASSLTGGLPGANVLTF.